The 15 T cell receptor beta chains given below trace back to one sample, sequenced in a study of PD-L1 blockade in urothelial cancer. Profiled with immunoSEQ multiplex PCR; TCRdb holds only in-frame clones, not every one. The sample carries about 45,000 clones, roughly 78% recorded once. Time point: peripheral blood 6 weeks after treatment start. The specimen comprised PBMCs, sampled around atezolizumab (anti-PD-L1) treatment. These receptor sequences come from a man in his sixties with urothelial cancer.

The genes are TRBV6-5 and TRBJ2-7; 9 bases are a match to TRBD2. Germline CDR1 and CDR2: MNHEY and SVGAGI. Losses at the gene ends were 4 bases for V and 6 bases for J; bases not matched to a gene: 10. This CDR3 has 15 residues. In DNA form, the CDR3 reads TGTGCCAGCAGTTCTCCGGGACTAGCCTCCCGCGAGCAGTACTTC. Protein sequence: CASSSPGLASREQYF.

V and J are TRBV5-1 and TRBJ2-3; the match to TRBD1 covers 10 bases. CDR3 length: 14 residues. Germline CDR1 and CDR2: SGHRS and YFSETQ. The V gene end was trimmed by 2 bases and the J gene end by 6 bases; junction bases not matched to a gene: 3. This CDR3 is CASSLGTGVDTQYF. The DNA for the CDR3 is TGCGCCAGCAGCTTAGGGACAGGGGTCGATACGCAGTATTTT. The entire variable domain, with the rest obtained from reference TRBV5-1 and TRBJ2-3, is as follows: KAGVTQTPRYLIKTRGQQVTLSCSPISGHRSVSWYQQTPGQGLQFLFEYFSETQRNKGNFPGRFSGRQFSNSRSEMNVSTLELGDSALYLCASSLGTGVDTQYFGPGTRLTVL.

The gene calls are TRBV5-4 and TRBJ2-6; D is uncertain. Germline V CDR1 and CDR2: SGHNT, YYREEE (reference sequence). The V end was cut by 2 bases, the J end by 2 bases, with 5 bases between. This CDR3 has 14 residues. CDR3 DNA: TGTGCCAGCAGCTTAAACACTGGGGCCAACGTCCTGACTTTC. Its translation is CASSLNTGANVLTF.

The chain combines TRBV7-9 with TRBJ1-4; 7 positions match TRBD1. Per the germline V gene, CDR1 is SEHNR and CDR2 is FQNEAQ (reference sequence). V lost 5 bases, J lost 1 base, and 4 bases stayed unmatched. The CDR3 is 15 amino acids. The CDR3 DNA reads TGTGCCAGCAGCCCCCGGGACAGAACTAATGAAAAACTGTTTTTT. This codes for CASSPRDRTNEKLFF.

The chain carries TRBV30 and TRBJ1-1; the D is unclear. The ends were cut back, 2 bases at V and 7 bases at J, with 11 bases in the middle. Germline values: CDR1 GTSNPN, CDR2 SVGIG (reference sequence). The CDR3 is 12 residues long. The CDR3, as DNA: TGTGCCTGGAGTATTATCGGACTTGAAGCTTTCTTT. This codes for CAWSIIGLEAFF.

This sequence joins TRBV19 and TRBJ1-2, with D tentatively TRBD1 (5 bases). Germline V CDR1 and CDR2: LNHDA, SQIVND (reference sequence). The V gene lost 5 bases and the J gene lost 7 bases, with 23 bases spanning the gap. This CDR3 region has 16 residues. In DNA, the CDR3 is TGTGCCAGTAGTCCCACCGTTGGAGGGTTAAGGGGTGGCTACACCTTC. The encoded protein is CASSPTVGGLRGGYTF. Looking up the rest from reference TRBV19 and TRBJ1-2 gives the full variable domain: DGGITQSPKYLFRKEGQNVTLSCEQNLNHDAMYWYRQDPGQGLRLIYYSQIVNDFQKGDIAEGYSVSREKKESFPLTVTSAQKNPTAFYLCASSPTVGGLRGGYTFGSGTRLTVV.

This clone was counted a single time. The chain is built from TRBV19 and TRBJ2-1, with 8 bases lining up with TRBD2. This CDR3 has 12 residues. The V segment lost 6 bases and the J segment 10 bases; nucleotides outside the gene matches: 5. Germline V CDR1 and CDR2: LNHDA, SQIVND (reference sequence). The chain's CDR3 is CASRGTSWEQFF. The CDR3 region has the DNA TGTGCCAGTAGGGGGACTAGTTGGGAGCAGTTCTTC.

The V gene is TRBV9, the J gene TRBJ2-1; the match to TRBD1 covers 10 bases. The CDR3 covers 16 residues. Germline V CDR1 and CDR2: SGDLS, YYNGEE. With V trimmed by 3 bases and J by 2 bases, 5 bases remained unmatched. In DNA form, the CDR3 reads TGTGCCAGCAGCGCTGGCGGACAGGGGGCCTACAATGAGCAGTTCTTC. This translates into CASSAGGQGAYNEQFF.

V and J are TRBV6-1 and TRBJ2-7; TRBD1 is a possible D gene (6 bases). V lost 2 bases and J 3 bases, leaving 14 bases between the germline ends. This CDR3 is built from 15 residues. Germline assignment: CDR1 MNHNS and CDR2 SASEGT. The CDR3 coding sequence is TGTGCCAGCAGTGAATCCTCGACAGGATACTACGAGCAGTACTTC. It encodes CASSESSTGYYEQYF.

CDR3 sequence: CASRLGLSGSYEQYF. Written as DNA, the CDR3 is TGTGCCAGCCGCCTAGGACTGAGTGGGTCCTACGAGCAGTACTTC. This chain uses TRBV6-5 with TRBJ2-7; a possible D gene is TRBD2 (5 bases). The germline V gene has CDR1 MNHEY and CDR2 SVGAGI. Trimming took off 8 bases at V and 1 base at J, with 18 bases between the two ends. This CDR3 spans 15 amino acids.

V is TRBV6-1 and J is TRBJ1-1, with a weak D call TRBD1 (5 bases). Per the germline V gene, CDR1 is MNHNS and CDR2 is SASEGT. This CDR3 spans 16 amino acids. V was trimmed by 1 base and J by 4 bases, leaving 16 bases between them. As DNA, the CDR3 is TGTGCCAGCAGTGAAGAGCAGGGAGGGTGGGCCACTGAAGCTTTCTTT. Translating gives CASSEEQGGWATEAFF.

The V and J genes are TRBV2 and TRBJ1-3, with unresolved D. Between the trimmed V and J ends, which lost 1 base and 1 base, there was a span of 14 bases. CDR1 and CDR2 (germline): SNHLY, FYNNEI. The CDR3 is 17 residues long. The DNA of the CDR3 is TGTGCCAGCAGTGAAGGGTGGTGGGAGAGATCTGGAAACACCATATATTTT. As protein: CASSEGWWERSGNTIYF.

This clone was found a few times. This chain connects TRBV11-2 to TRBJ1-5, with TRBD1 identical over 7 bases. The CDR3 spans 13 residues. Trimming at V came to 5 bases and at J to 6 bases, leaving 4 bases not matched to a gene. Germline values: CDR1 SGHAT, CDR2 FQNNGV. The CDR3 region is CASSLTGTQPQHF. In nucleotides, the CDR3 is TGTGCCAGCAGCCTGACAGGGACTCAGCCCCAGCATTTT.

The chain recombines TRBV1 with TRBJ2-7; TRBD2, the D gene given by the table, was not confirmed from the DNA. TRBV1 is annotated as a pseudogene. The CDR3 is 20 amino acids. The CDR3 bases are TGCACCAGCAGCCAAGAAGTGGAACTAGTCCTATCTACGGCCCTCTACGAGCAGTACTTC. Protein sequence: CTSSQEVELVLSTALYEQYF.

This clone was found a few times. This chain links TRBV4-3 with TRBJ1-1; the D gene is possibly TRBD1 (5 bases). V gave up 4 bases and J gave up 7 bases, with 10 bases separating them. The CDR3 spans 12 residues. Germline V CDR1 and CDR2: LGHNA, YSLEER. Here the CDR3 DNA reads TGCGCCAGCAGCCGGGTCCAGGGTGAAGCTTTCTTT. This codes for CASSRVQGEAFF.